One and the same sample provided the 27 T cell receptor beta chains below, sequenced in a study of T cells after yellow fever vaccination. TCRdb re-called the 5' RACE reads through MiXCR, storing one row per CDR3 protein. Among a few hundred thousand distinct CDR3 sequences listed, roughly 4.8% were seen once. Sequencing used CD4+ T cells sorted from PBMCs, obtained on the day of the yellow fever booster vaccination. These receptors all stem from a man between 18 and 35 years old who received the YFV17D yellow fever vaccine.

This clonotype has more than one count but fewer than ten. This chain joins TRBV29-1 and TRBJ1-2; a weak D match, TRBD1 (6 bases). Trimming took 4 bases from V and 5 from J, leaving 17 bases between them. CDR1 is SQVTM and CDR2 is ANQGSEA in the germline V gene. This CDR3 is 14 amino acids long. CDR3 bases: TGCAGCGTTGGGGGAGGCGGGGGCGGATATGGCTACACCTTC. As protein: CSVGGGGGGYGYTF.

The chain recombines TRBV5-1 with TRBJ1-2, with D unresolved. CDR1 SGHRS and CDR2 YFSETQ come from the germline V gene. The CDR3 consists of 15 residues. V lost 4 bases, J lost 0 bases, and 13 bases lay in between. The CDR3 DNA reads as TGCGCCAGCAGCCGTGGGCAAGTACCTAACTATGGCTACACCTTC. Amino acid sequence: CASSRGQVPNYGYTF.

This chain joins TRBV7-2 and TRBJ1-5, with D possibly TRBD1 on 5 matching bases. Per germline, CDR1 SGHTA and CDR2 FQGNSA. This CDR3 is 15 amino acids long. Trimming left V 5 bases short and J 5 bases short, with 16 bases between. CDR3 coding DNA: TGTGCCAGCAGCCCCACGTACACCAGGGATCAGCCCCAGCATTTT. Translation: CASSPTYTRDQPQHF.

Here the CDR3 DNA reads TGCGCCAGCAGCTTGGCCGGCGGCGGCGACACTGAAGCTTTCTTT. This sequence encodes CASSLAGGGDTEAFF. The chain is built from TRBV5-1 and TRBJ1-1; D gene uncertain. This CDR3 has 15 amino acids. The V end was cut by 0 bases, the J end by 3 bases, with 12 bases between. Germline-derived CDR1 and CDR2 are SGHRS and YFSETQ.

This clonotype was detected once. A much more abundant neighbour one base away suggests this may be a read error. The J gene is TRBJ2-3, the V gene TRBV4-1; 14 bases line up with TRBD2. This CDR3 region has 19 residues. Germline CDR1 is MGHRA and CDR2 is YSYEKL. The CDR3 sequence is CGSSRGLAGGRTSTDTQYF. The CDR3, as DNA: TGCGGCAGCAGCCGCGGACTAGCGGGGGGTCGTACTAGCACAGATACGCAGTATTTT.

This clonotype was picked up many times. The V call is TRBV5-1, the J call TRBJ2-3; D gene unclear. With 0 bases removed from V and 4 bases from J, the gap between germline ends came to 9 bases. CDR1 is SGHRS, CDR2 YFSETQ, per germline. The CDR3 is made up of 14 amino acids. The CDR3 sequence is CASSLGQMADTQYF. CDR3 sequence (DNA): TGCGCCAGCAGCTTGGGGCAAATGGCAGATACGCAGTATTTT.

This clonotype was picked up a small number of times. The CDR3 region is CASSLVESGSYNEQFF. CDR3 bases: TGCGCCAGCAGCTTGGTGGAATCGGGCTCCTACAATGAGCAGTTCTTC. The genes are TRBV5-1 and TRBJ2-1; D is ambiguous. This CDR3 has 16 amino acids. Germline CDR1 and CDR2: SGHRS and YFSETQ. V was clipped by 0 bases and J by 0 bases, with 10 bases between them. Variable domain in full (rest from reference TRBV5-1 and TRBJ2-1): KAGVTQTPRYLIKTRGQQVTLSCSPISGHRSVSWYQQTPGQGLQFLFEYFSETQRNKGNFPGRFSGRQFSNSRSEMNVSTLELGDSALYLCASSLVESGSYNEQFFGPGTRLTVL.

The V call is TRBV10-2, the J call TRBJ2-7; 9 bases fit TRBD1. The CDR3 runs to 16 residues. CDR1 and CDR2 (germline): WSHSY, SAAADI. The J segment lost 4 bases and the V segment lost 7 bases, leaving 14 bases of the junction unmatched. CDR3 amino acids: CASTAGQGTIRYEQYF. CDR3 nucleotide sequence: TGCGCCAGCACCGCTGGACAGGGGACTATACGGTACGAGCAGTACTTC.

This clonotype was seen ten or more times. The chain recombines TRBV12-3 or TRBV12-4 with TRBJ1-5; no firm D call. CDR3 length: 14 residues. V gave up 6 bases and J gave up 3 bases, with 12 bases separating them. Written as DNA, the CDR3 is TGTGCCAGCAGCTACCGGGTCATCAATCAGCCCCAGCATTTT. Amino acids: CASSYRVINQPQHF.

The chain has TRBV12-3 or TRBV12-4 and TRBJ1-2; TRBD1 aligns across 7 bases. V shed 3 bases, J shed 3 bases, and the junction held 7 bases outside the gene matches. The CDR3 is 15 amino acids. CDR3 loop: CASSFPEQGHYGYTF. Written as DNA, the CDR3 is TGTGCCAGCAGTTTCCCAGAACAGGGGCACTATGGCTACACCTTC.

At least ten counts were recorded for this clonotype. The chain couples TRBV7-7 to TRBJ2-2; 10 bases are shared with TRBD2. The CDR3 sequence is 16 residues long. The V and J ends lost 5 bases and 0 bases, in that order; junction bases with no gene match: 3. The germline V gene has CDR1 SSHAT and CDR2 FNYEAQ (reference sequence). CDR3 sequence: CASSPTSGANTGELFF. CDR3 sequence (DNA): TGTGCCAGCAGCCCAACTAGCGGGGCGAACACCGGGGAGCTGTTTTTT. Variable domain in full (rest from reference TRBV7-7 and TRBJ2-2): GAGVSQSPRYKVTKRGQDVTLRCDPISSHATLYWYQQALGQGPEFLTYFNYEAQPDKSGLPSDRFSAERPEGSISTLTIQRTEQRDSAMYRCASSPTSGANTGELFFGEGSRLTVL.

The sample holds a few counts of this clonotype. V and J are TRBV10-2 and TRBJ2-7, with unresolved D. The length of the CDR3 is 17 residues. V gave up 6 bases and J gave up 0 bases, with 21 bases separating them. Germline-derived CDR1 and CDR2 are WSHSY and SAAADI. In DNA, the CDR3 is TGCGCCAGCAGCGTTTTTGTTTCCGTCGCAGCCTCCTACGAGCAGTACTTC. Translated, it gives CASSVFVSVAASYEQYF.

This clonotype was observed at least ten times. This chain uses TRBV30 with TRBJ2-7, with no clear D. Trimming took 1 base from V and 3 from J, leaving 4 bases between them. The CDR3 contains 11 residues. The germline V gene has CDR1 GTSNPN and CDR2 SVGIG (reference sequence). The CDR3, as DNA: TGTGCCTGGAGTGCTTTCTACGAGCAGTACTTC. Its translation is CAWSAFYEQYF.

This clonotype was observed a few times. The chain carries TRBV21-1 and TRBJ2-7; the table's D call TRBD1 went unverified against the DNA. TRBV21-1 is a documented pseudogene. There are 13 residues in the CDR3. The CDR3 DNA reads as TGTGCCAGCGGAAGGGACAGGGGCTACGAGCAGTACGTC. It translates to CASGRDRGYEQYV.

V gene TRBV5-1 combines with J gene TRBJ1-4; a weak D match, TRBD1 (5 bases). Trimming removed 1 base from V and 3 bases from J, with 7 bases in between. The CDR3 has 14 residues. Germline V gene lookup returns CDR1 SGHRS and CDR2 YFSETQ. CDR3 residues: CASSLIGANEKLFF. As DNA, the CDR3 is TGCGCCAGCAGCTTGATAGGGGCTAATGAAAAACTGTTTTTT. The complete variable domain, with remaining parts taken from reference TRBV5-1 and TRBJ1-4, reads KAGVTQTPRYLIKTRGQQVTLSCSPISGHRSVSWYQQTPGQGLQFLFEYFSETQRNKGNFPGRFSGRQFSNSRSEMNVSTLELGDSALYLCASSLIGANEKLFFGSGTQLSVL.

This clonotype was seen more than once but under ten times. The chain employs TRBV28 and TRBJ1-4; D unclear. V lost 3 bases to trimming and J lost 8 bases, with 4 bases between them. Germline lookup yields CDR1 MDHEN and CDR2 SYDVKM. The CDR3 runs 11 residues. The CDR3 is CASSLTEKLFF. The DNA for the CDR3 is TGTGCCAGCAGTTTGACCGAAAAACTGTTTTTT.

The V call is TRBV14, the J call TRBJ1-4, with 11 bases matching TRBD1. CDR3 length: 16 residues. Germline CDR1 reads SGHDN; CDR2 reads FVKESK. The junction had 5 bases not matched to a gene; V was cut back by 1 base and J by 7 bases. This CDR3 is CASSQASDRGLEKLFF. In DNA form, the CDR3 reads TGTGCCAGCAGCCAAGCTTCGGACAGGGGGCTTGAAAAACTGTTTTTT.

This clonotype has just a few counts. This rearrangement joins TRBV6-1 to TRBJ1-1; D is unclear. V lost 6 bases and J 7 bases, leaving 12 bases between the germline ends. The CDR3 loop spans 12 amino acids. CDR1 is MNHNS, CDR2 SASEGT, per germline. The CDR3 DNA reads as TGTGCCAGCAGGCGGACGGAGGGTGAAGCTTTCTTT. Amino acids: CASRRTEGEAFF.

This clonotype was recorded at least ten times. In DNA form, the CDR3 reads TGTGCCAGCAGTTCCGTACACTTACCTGGGGCTGAAGCTTTCTTT. This gives the protein CASSSVHLPGAEAFF. The chain uses TRBV11-2 and TRBJ1-1; D ambiguous. The length of the CDR3 is 15 residues. The V and J ends lost 6 bases and 6 bases respectively, with 20 bases between them. Germline values: CDR1 SGHAT, CDR2 FQNNGV.

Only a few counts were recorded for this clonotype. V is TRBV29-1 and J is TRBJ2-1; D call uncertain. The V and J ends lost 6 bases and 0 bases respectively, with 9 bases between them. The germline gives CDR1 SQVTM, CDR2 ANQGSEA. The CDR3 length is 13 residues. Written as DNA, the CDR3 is TGCAGCGTGAGTTGGAGCTCCTACAATGAGCAGTTCTTC. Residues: CSVSWSSYNEQFF.

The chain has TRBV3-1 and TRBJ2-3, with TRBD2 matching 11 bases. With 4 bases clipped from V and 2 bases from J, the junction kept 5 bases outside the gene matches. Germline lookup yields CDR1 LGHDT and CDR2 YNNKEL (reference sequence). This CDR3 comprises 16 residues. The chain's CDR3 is CASSPIAGGLTDTQYF. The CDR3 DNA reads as TGTGCCAGCAGCCCTATAGCGGGGGGGCTCACAGATACGCAGTATTTT.

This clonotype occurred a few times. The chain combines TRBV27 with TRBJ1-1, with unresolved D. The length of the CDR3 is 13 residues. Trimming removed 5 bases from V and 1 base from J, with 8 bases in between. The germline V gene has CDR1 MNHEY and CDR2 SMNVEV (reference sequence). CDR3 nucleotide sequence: TGTGCCAGCAGTCGGATGGGGAACACTGAAGCTTTCTTT. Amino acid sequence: CASSRMGNTEAFF.

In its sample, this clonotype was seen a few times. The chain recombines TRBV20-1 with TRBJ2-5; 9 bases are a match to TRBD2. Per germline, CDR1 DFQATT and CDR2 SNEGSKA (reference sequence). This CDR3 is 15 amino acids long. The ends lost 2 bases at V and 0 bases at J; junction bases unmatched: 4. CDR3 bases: TGCAGTGCTAGAAGGGCTAGCGGGGACCAAGAGACCCAGTACTTC. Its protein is CSARRASGDQETQYF.

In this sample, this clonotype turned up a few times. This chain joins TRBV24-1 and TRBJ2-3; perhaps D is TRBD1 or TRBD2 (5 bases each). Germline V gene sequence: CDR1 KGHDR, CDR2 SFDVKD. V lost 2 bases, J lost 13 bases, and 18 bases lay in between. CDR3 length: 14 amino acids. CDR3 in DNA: TGTGCCACCAGTGATTCACCCCCGGGACGTCAGAAGTATTTT. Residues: CATSDSPPGRQKYF.

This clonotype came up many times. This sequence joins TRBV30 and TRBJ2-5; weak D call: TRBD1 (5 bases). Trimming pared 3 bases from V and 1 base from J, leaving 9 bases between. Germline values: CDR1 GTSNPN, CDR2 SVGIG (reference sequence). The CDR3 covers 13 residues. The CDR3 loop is CAWRGAFQETQYF. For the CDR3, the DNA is TGTGCCTGGAGAGGGGCCTTCCAAGAGACCCAGTACTTC.

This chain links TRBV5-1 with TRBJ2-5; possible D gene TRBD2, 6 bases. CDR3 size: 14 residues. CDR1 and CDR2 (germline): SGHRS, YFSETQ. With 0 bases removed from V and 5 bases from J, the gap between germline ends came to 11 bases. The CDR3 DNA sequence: TGCGCCAGCAGCTTGGCGGCGGGAATGGAGACCCAGTACTTC. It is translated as CASSLAAGMETQYF. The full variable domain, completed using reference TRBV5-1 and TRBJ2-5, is KAGVTQTPRYLIKTRGQQVTLSCSPISGHRSVSWYQQTPGQGLQFLFEYFSETQRNKGNFPGRFSGRQFSNSRSEMNVSTLELGDSALYLCASSLAAGMETQYFGPGTRLLVL.

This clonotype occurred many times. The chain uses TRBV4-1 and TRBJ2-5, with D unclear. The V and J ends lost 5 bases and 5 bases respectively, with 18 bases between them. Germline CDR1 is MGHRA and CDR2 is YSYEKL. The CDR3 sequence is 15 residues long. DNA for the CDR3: TGCGCCAGCAGCTCCCCACTAACCTCTCCGGAGACCCAGTACTTC. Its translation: CASSSPLTSPETQYF.